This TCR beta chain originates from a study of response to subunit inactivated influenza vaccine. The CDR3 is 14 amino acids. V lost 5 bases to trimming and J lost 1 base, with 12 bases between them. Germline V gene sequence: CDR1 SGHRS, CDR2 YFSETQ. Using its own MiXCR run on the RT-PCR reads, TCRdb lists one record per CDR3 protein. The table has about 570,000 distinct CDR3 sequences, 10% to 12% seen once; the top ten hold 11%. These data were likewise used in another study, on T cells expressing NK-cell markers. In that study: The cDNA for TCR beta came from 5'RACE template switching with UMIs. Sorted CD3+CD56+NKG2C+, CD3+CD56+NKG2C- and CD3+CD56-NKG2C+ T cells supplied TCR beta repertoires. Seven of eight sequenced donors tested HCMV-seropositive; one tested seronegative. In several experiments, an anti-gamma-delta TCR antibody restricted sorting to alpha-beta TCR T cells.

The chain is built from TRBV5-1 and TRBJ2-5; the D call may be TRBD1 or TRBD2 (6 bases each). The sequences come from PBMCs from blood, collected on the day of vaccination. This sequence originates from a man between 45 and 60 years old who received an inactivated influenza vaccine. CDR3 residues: CASRKGGGQETQYF. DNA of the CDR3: TGCGCCAGCAGGAAAGGGGGAGGCCAAGAGACCCAGTACTTC.